This entry lists 19 T cell receptor beta chains sequenced from one sample in a study of T cells after yellow fever vaccination. One entry per CDR3 protein results from TCRdb running MiXCR on the 5' RACE reads. Found here are under 350,000 distinct CDR3 sequences, 4.1% of them singletons; the top ten hold 20% to 25%. The specimen was PBMCs, collected 5 days after the yellow fever booster vaccination. The receptors derive from a man aged 18 to 29 who received the YFV17D yellow fever vaccine.

The chain recombines TRBV3-1 with TRBJ2-5; the D is unclear. The germline V and J ends were trimmed by 0 bases and 3 bases, with 11 bases remaining between them. The CDR3 has 15 amino acids. Germline V gene sequence: CDR1 LGHDT, CDR2 YNNKEL (reference sequence). The CDR3 region is CASSQDSGLKETQYF. DNA of the CDR3: TGTGCCAGCAGCCAAGACTCCGGGCTGAAAGAGACCCAGTACTTC.

In this sample, this clonotype turned up a few times. The rearrangement links TRBV4-3 to TRBJ1-4; D possibly corresponds to TRBD1 (5 bases). CDR1 is LGHNA and CDR2 is YSLEER in the germline V gene. The CDR3 is 18 residues long. Trimming pared 0 bases from V and 7 bases from J, leaving 21 bases between. The CDR3 protein is CASSQEGTGSNRFEKLFF. DNA of the CDR3: TGCGCCAGCAGCCAAGAGGGGACGGGCTCGAATAGATTTGAAAAACTGTTTTTT.

The chain employs TRBV12-3 or TRBV12-4 and TRBJ1-2; possibly TRBD1 for D (6 bases). V lost 7 bases to trimming and J lost 4 bases, with 16 bases between them. The CDR3 is 14 amino acids. The CDR3 sequence: CASTRWGAPYGYTF. Here the CDR3 DNA reads TGTGCCAGCACCCGGTGGGGGGCTCCCTATGGCTACACCTTC.

Only a few counts were recorded for this clonotype. V is TRBV7-9 and J is TRBJ1-2, with 7 bases identical to TRBD1. In germline, CDR1 is SEHNR, CDR2 FQNEAQ (reference sequence). The CDR3 is made up of 16 amino acids. V lost 4 bases, J lost 3 bases, and 11 bases stayed unmatched. The CDR3, as DNA: TGTGCCAGCAGCTACGATACTGGGCAGGGGGACTATGGCTACACCTTC. As protein: CASSYDTGQGDYGYTF.

This clonotype was counted many times. The rearrangement joins TRBV29-1 to TRBJ2-7, with 7 nucleotides matching TRBD1. The V gene end was trimmed by 7 bases and the J gene end by 2 bases; junction bases not matched to a gene: 5. Germline values: CDR1 SQVTM, CDR2 ANQGSEA. The length of the CDR3 is 12 residues. The CDR3 loop reads CSARDRPYEQYF. The CDR3 coding sequence is TGCAGCGCGAGGGACAGACCCTACGAGCAGTACTTC.

A few counts support this clonotype. For the CDR3, the DNA is TGCGCCAGCAGCCAAGGGCGGGGCAACTACGAGCAGTACGTC. Amino acid sequence: CASSQGRGNYEQYV. This chain connects TRBV4-3 to TRBJ2-7; possible D gene TRBD2, 6 bases. The germline V gene has CDR1 LGHNA and CDR2 YSLEER. V gave up 1 base and J gave up 3 bases, with 10 bases separating them. CDR3 length: 14 residues.

The chain links TRBV5-1 to TRBJ2-7, with 7 positions matching TRBD1. This CDR3 region has 14 residues. Trimming removed 0 bases from V and 9 bases from J; junction bases left unmatched: 9. Per germline, CDR1 SGHRS and CDR2 YFSETQ. The CDR3: CASSLGRGGEGQYF. Written as DNA, the CDR3 is TGCGCCAGCAGCTTGGGCAGAGGGGGCGAGGGGCAGTACTTC.

This clonotype was seen repeatedly, ten times or more. The CDR3 region is CASSIGGRDYGYTF. CDR3 bases: TGTGCCAGTAGTATAGGGGGGCGCGACTATGGCTACACCTTC. This rearrangement joins TRBV19 to TRBJ1-2; D may be TRBD1 (6 bases). The V end lost 1 base, the J end lost 3 bases, and 9 bases lay between the germline ends. There are 14 residues in the CDR3. In germline, CDR1 is LNHDA, CDR2 SQIVND (reference sequence).

The chain joins TRBV6-5 to TRBJ1-6, with no clear D. Germline V gene data show CDR1 as MNHEY and CDR2 as SVGAGI. Trimming took off 3 bases at V and 10 bases at J, with 16 bases between the two ends. The CDR3 is made up of 15 amino acids. As DNA, the CDR3 is TGTGCCAGCAGTTATACTCGCCGTCCGGGATCACCCCTCCACTTT. Translated, it gives CASSYTRRPGSPLHF.

This clonotype was picked up many times. This chain uses TRBV18 with TRBJ2-6; 9 bases are shared with TRBD1. Looked up from germline, CDR1 is KGHSH and CDR2 is LQKENI. The V segment lost 2 bases and the J segment 1 base; nucleotides outside the gene matches: 3. CDR3 size: 17 residues. The CDR3 nucleotides read TGTGCCAGCTCACCAAGGGACAGGGTTTCTGGGGCCAACGTCCTGACTTTC. It translates to CASSPRDRVSGANVLTF.

The V and J genes are TRBV12-3 or TRBV12-4 and TRBJ2-2; 10 bases are shared with TRBD1. This CDR3 has 14 residues. Germline trimming cut 7 bases from V and 6 bases from J; bases unmatched to any gene: 5. CDR3 sequence: CASTLTGGPGELFF. The CDR3 coding sequence is TGTGCCAGCACCCTGACAGGGGGCCCCGGGGAGCTGTTTTTT.

There are a few counts of this clonotype. This chain uses TRBV20-1 with TRBJ1-5; possibly TRBD1 for D (5 bases). The germline CDR1 and CDR2 sequences are DFQATT and SNEGSKA (reference sequence). CDR3 length equals 14 residues. Trimming took 3 bases from V and 0 from J, leaving 9 bases between them. The CDR3 protein is CSARRGPSNQPQHF. The CDR3 nucleotides read TGCAGTGCTAGGCGGGGACCTAGCAATCAGCCCCAGCATTTT.

Only a few counts were recorded for this clonotype. The chain uses TRBV21-1 and TRBJ2-5; TRBD2 reflects the table's D call only, with no check against the DNA. TRBV21-1 is a recognized pseudogene. CDR3 size: 17 residues. The CDR3 sequence is CASSKTLTSGEQETQYF. The CDR3 DNA reads as TGTGCCAGCAGCAAAACCCTGACTAGCGGCGAGCAAGAGACCCAGTACTTC.

This rearrangement joins TRBV24-1 to TRBJ2-7; 7 nucleotides agree with TRBD1. V trimming: 7 bases; J trimming: 2 bases; junction bases outside the gene matches: 4. Per the germline V gene, CDR1 is KGHDR and CDR2 is SFDVKD. The CDR3 spans 13 residues. CDR3 loop: CATREQGPYEQYF. The CDR3 bases are TGTGCCACCAGGGAACAGGGGCCCTACGAGCAGTACTTC.

The V and J genes are TRBV7-8 and TRBJ1-2; 8 nucleotides match TRBD1. The CDR3 runs 12 residues. Germline assignment: CDR1 SGHVS and CDR2 FQNEAQ. J gave up 8 bases and V 5 bases, and 4 bases lay outside the gene matches. The CDR3 region is CASSRTGPGYTF. The CDR3 nucleotides read TGTGCCAGCAGCCGGACAGGGCCAGGCTACACCTTC.

This clonotype was observed a handful of times. The genes are TRBV4-2 and TRBJ2-1; 10 bases map to TRBD2. The CDR3 is 17 residues long. CDR1 and CDR2 from the germline V gene are LGHNA and YNFKEQ. The J segment lost 8 bases and the V segment lost 1 base, leaving 11 bases of the junction unmatched. The CDR3 DNA reads TGTGCCAGCAGCCAAGTAGACCAGCGGGGGGGCCTAGATGAGCAGTTCTTC. Residues: CASSQVDQRGGLDEQFF.

The chain recombines TRBV6-6 with TRBJ2-5; D possibly corresponds to TRBD2 (6 bases). This CDR3 region has 15 residues. Per the germline V gene, CDR1 is MNHNY and CDR2 is SVGAGI (reference sequence). V lost 2 bases, J lost 0 bases, and 10 bases lay in between. This CDR3 reads CASSYGGTYQETQYF. Written as DNA, the CDR3 is TGTGCCAGCAGTTACGGGGGGACGTACCAAGAGACCCAGTACTTC.

This clonotype has ten or more counts. The chain employs TRBV20-1 and TRBJ2-7, with D tentatively TRBD1 or TRBD2 (5 bases each). Germline values: CDR1 DFQATT, CDR2 SNEGSKA (reference sequence). The CDR3 has 13 amino acids. Here the CDR3 DNA reads TGCAGCGCAAAAGGGGACGCCCGACTGGAGCAGTACGTC. It codes for CSAKGDARLEQYV.

The chain joins TRBV20-1 to TRBJ1-2, with TRBD1 matching 11 bases. V was clipped by 0 bases and J by 8 bases; unmatched bases: 8. The CDR3 contains 15 residues. CDR1 DFQATT and CDR2 SNEGSKA come from the germline V gene (reference sequence). The DNA of the CDR3 is TGCAGTGCTAGAGAACACGGACAGGGGGCGCGAGGCTACACCTTC. It encodes CSAREHGQGARGYTF.